This T cell receptor beta chain is drawn from a study of shared clonotypes between healthy human individuals. Assay used: immunoSEQ multiplex PCR; TCRdb lists only in-frame clones, some missing. This table holds 700,000 or so clones, 55% to 75% found once. V lost 10 bases and J lost 4, with 26 bases in between. This CDR3 comprises 17 residues. The germline CDR1 and CDR2 sequences are MDHEN and SYDVKM. In its sample, this clone was seen a few times. The TCR comes from a woman in her thirties in good health. V and J are TRBV28 and TRBJ1-3, with D possibly matching TRBD1 (5 bases). Sequences were obtained from memory CD4+ T cells sorted from blood. Subset in this sample: CD45RA-negative fraction. The CDR3 coding sequence is TGTGCCACCTTTGACAGAACGGCAAATAAAGCGGGAAACACCATATATTTT. Translating gives CATFDRTANKAGNTIYF.